The 31 T cell receptor beta chains in this list originate from one sample, sequenced in a study of technical replicates of blood from a handful of donors. Profiling relied on immunoSEQ multiplex PCR, and the TCRdb table lists in-frame clones only, not all of them. The repertoire holds about 81,000 clones, with 70% to 90% as singletons. Sequencing was carried out using PBMCs. These receptors were obtained from a human donor in good health. Some clones in this sample may be carry-over from other donors' samples.

This clone was seen a few times. The gene calls are TRBV10-3 and TRBJ2-2; D possibly corresponds to TRBD1 (6 bases). The CDR3 consists of 12 residues. Germline V gene data show CDR1 as ENHRY and CDR2 as SYGVKD. V shed 9 bases and J shed 5 bases, with 10 bases lying between them. CDR3 DNA: TGTGCCATAGGACAGCCGACCGGGGAGCTGTTTTTT. Amino acids: CAIGQPTGELFF.

The rearrangement links TRBV5-6 to TRBJ1-2; TRBD1 aligns across 7 bases. Looked up from germline, CDR1 is SGHDT and CDR2 is YYEEEE. With V trimmed by 2 bases and J by 3 bases, 4 bases remained unmatched. The CDR3 contains 14 residues. CDR3 coding DNA: TGTGCCAGCAGCTTCGGAGACAGGGACTATGGCTACACCTTC. Amino acids: CASSFGDRDYGYTF. The complete variable domain, with remaining parts taken from reference TRBV5-6 and TRBJ1-2, reads DAGVTQSPTHLIKTRGQQVTLRCSPKSGHDTVSWYQQALGQGPQFIFQYYEEEERQRGNFPDRFSGHQFPNYSSELNVNALLLGDSALYLCASSFGDRDYGYTFGSGTRLTVV.

This chain links TRBV4-3 with TRBJ2-2; D ambiguous. V was trimmed by 0 bases and J by 1 base, leaving 6 bases between them. CDR3 size: 15 residues. Per germline, CDR1 LGHNA and CDR2 YSLEER. The CDR3 here is CASSQDRKNTGELFF. CDR3 nucleotide sequence: TGCGCCAGCAGCCAAGATAGAAAGAACACCGGGGAGCTGTTTTTT.

This chain links TRBV7-9 with TRBJ1-3, with D hard to call. Deletions cut 0 bases from V and 1 base from J, with 4 bases between. Germline V gives CDR1 SEHNR, CDR2 FQNEAQ (reference sequence). The CDR3 length is 14 residues. The DNA of the CDR3 is TGTGCCAGCAGCTTAGCGAGTTCTGGAAACACCATATATTTT. This sequence encodes CASSLASSGNTIYF.

The chain recombines TRBV7-9 with TRBJ2-1, with TRBD2 matching over 12 bases. The junction had 4 bases not matched to a gene; V was cut back by 5 bases and J by 5 bases. The CDR3 runs 15 residues. CDR1 is SEHNR and CDR2 is FQNEAQ in the germline V gene (reference sequence). The CDR3 loop is CASSPGLAGNNEQFF. The CDR3 DNA reads as TGTGCCAGCAGCCCCGGACTAGCGGGAAACAATGAGCAGTTCTTC.

V gene TRBV9 combines with J gene TRBJ2-3, with D perhaps matching TRBD1 (5 bases). Trimming pared 4 bases from V and 3 bases from J, leaving 15 bases between. Germline CDR1 reads SGDLS; CDR2 reads YYNGEE. The CDR3 has 15 residues. The CDR3: CASSPRTHRTDTQYF. The CDR3 DNA reads TGTGCCAGCAGCCCGCGGACACACCGAACAGATACGCAGTATTTT. The variable domain in full, completed from reference TRBV9 and TRBJ2-3, reads DSGVTQTPKHLITATGQRVTLRCSPRSGDLSVYWYQQSLDQGLQFLIQYYNGEERAKGNILERFSAQQFPDLHSELNLSSLELGDSALYFCASSPRTHRTDTQYFGPGTRLTVL.

The chain is built from TRBV18 and TRBJ2-7; 11 nucleotides match TRBD2. The germline CDR1 and CDR2 sequences are KGHSH and LQKENI. The J segment lost 4 bases and the V segment lost 2 bases, leaving 10 bases of the junction unmatched. This CDR3 comprises 17 residues. For the CDR3, the DNA is TGTGCCAGCTCACCAGGGGTTGGAACTAGCGGGAGTTACGAGCAGTACTTC. This translates into CASSPGVGTSGSYEQYF.

The rearrangement uses TRBV7-3 and TRBJ2-3; D not resolved. Trimming removed 1 base from V and 0 bases from J, with 8 bases in between. This CDR3 contains 15 residues. Germline V lookup: CDR1 SGHTA, CDR2 FQGTGA. The CDR3 sequence: CASSLSSPSTDTQYF. The CDR3 coding sequence is TGTGCCAGCAGCTTAAGCAGTCCTAGCACAGATACGCAGTATTTT.

The rearrangement joins TRBV4-1 to TRBJ1-1; unclear D gene. Trimming removed 4 bases from V and 0 bases from J, with 6 bases in between. Germline V gene lookup returns CDR1 MGHRA and CDR2 YSYEKL. The CDR3 loop spans 13 amino acids. CDR3 bases: TGCGCCAGCAGCCTCCAGATGAACACTGAAGCTTTCTTT. It translates to CASSLQMNTEAFF.

This clone was found once. V is TRBV5-4 and J is TRBJ1-6; no definite D call. V lost 4 bases and J lost 9, with 14 bases in between. Germline V gene lookup returns CDR1 SGHNT and CDR2 YYREEE (reference sequence). The CDR3 runs 14 residues. The CDR3 bases are TGTGCCAGCAGCACCGCGGTACCTGGTTCACCCCTCCACTTT. This encodes CASSTAVPGSPLHF.

The gene calls are TRBV4-1 and TRBJ2-1; 15 bases map to TRBD2. Germline CDR1 reads MGHRA; CDR2 reads YSYEKL. The CDR3 spans 17 residues. V was clipped by 2 bases and J by 6 bases; unmatched bases: 5. CDR3 sequence: CASSQIGGLAGGNEQFF. In DNA form, the CDR3 reads TGCGCCAGCAGCCAAATAGGGGGACTAGCGGGGGGCAATGAGCAGTTCTTC.

The chain's CDR3 is CAWSDFGANSYEQYF. The CDR3 coding sequence is TGTGCCTGGAGCGACTTTGGGGCGAACTCCTACGAGCAGTACTTC. The V call is TRBV30, the J call TRBJ2-7; maybe TRBD1 (5 bases). The germline gives CDR1 GTSNPN, CDR2 SVGIG (reference sequence). V dropped 3 bases and J dropped 0 bases, with 15 bases sitting between them. This CDR3 contains 15 residues. Based on the CDR3 plus reference TRBV30 and TRBJ2-7, the full variable domain is SQTIHQWPATLVQPVGSPLSLECTVEGTSNPNLYWYRQAAGRGLQLLFYSVGIGQISSEVPQNLSASRPQDRQFILSSKKLLLSDSGFYLCAWSDFGANSYEQYFGPGTRLTVT.

This sequence joins TRBV6-4 and TRBJ2-3; possible D gene TRBD1, 5 bases. The CDR3 covers 12 residues. Germline V gene data show CDR1 as MRHNA and CDR2 as SNTAGT. Trimming pared 6 bases from V and 2 bases from J, leaving 6 bases between. CDR3 coding DNA: TGTGCCAGCAGAGGGGACACAGATACGCAGTATTTT. Amino acids: CASRGDTDTQYF.

The chain combines TRBV4-2 with TRBJ2-5; D possibly corresponds to TRBD2 (5 bases). There are 13 residues in the CDR3. V was pared by 4 bases and J by 5 bases, with 11 bases between. CDR1 and CDR2 from the germline V gene are LGHNA and YNFKEQ. CDR3 sequence (DNA): TGTGCCAGCAGCCGGACGGGAACGGAGACCCAGTACTTC. As protein: CASSRTGTETQYF.

This rearrangement joins TRBV5-1 to TRBJ2-2; 9 bases fit TRBD2. The CDR3 has 17 residues. J gave up 6 bases and V 1 base, and 10 bases lay outside the gene matches. CDR1 SGHRS and CDR2 YFSETQ come from the germline V gene. This CDR3 reads CASSLFRSGGTSGELFF. In DNA form, the CDR3 reads TGCGCCAGCAGCTTGTTCCGTAGCGGGGGTACATCCGGGGAGCTGTTTTTT.

The CDR3, as DNA: TGTGCCACCCCTATTTCCGGGACAAACTACGAGCAGTACTTC. Encoded protein: CATPISGTNYEQYF. The chain carries TRBV6-4 and TRBJ2-7; perhaps TRBD1 as D (6 bases). Germline-derived CDR1 and CDR2 are MRHNA and SNTAGT. The V end lost 10 bases, the J end lost 3 bases, and 19 bases lay between the germline ends. The CDR3 has 14 amino acids.

V usage is TRBV6-4 and J usage is TRBJ2-1; D is unclear. Trimming shortened V by 8 bases and J by 7 bases, and 18 bases separated the two germline ends. CDR3 length equals 14 residues. Germline V gene sequence: CDR1 MRHNA, CDR2 SNTAGT. CDR3: CASSPQPDLNEQFF. CDR3 DNA: TGTGCCAGCTCCCCTCAGCCTGACTTAAATGAGCAGTTCTTC.

The chain recombines TRBV18 with TRBJ2-5, with TRBD1 matching 7 bases. The CDR3 is 14 amino acids. Germline loops: CDR1 KGHSH, CDR2 LQKENI. The ends lost 3 bases at V and 1 base at J; junction bases unmatched: 2. Here the CDR3 DNA reads TGTGCCAGCTCACCGACAGGGTCCCAAGAGACCCAGTACTTC. Its protein product is CASSPTGSQETQYF.

The chain links TRBV7-9 to TRBJ1-1, with D possibly being TRBD1 (5 bases). This CDR3 is built from 12 residues. Trimming shortened V by 8 bases and J by 3 bases, and 10 bases separated the two germline ends. Germline loops: CDR1 SEHNR, CDR2 FQNEAQ (reference sequence). CDR3 in amino acids: CASCDSYTEAFF. In nucleotides, the CDR3 is TGTGCCAGCTGCGACAGTTACACTGAAGCTTTCTTT.

The V call is TRBV5-6, the J call TRBJ1-2; D might be TRBD1 (5 bases). V was cut by 3 bases and J by 5 bases, with 8 bases left in between. The germline gives CDR1 SGHDT, CDR2 YYEEEE. The CDR3 totals 12 residues. CDR3 sequence (DNA): TGTGCCAGCAGCTGGGAGGGGTATGGCTACACCTTC. This codes for CASSWEGYGYTF.

The chain has TRBV6-5 and TRBJ1-3; TRBD1 matches 7 bases. The CDR3 runs 14 residues. In germline, CDR1 is MNHEY, CDR2 SVGAGI. The V gene end was trimmed by 10 bases and the J gene end by 1 base; junction bases not matched to a gene: 7. CDR3 amino acids: CATHRQGSGNTIYF. DNA for the CDR3: TGTGCCACCCACCGACAGGGATCTGGAAACACCATATATTTT.

The chain recombines TRBV6-5 with TRBJ2-1; 7 nucleotides agree with TRBD2. In germline, CDR1 is MNHEY, CDR2 SVGAGI. With V trimmed by 2 bases and J by 10 bases, 8 bases remained unmatched. The CDR3 spans 14 residues. The CDR3 spells CASSYGDYPREQFF. CDR3 coding DNA: TGTGCCAGCAGTTACGGGGACTACCCCAGGGAGCAGTTCTTC.

This clone was counted only a few times. The chain combines TRBV27 with TRBJ2-2, with D perhaps TRBD1 (5 bases). Germline CDR1 is MNHEY and CDR2 is SMNVEV (reference sequence). The CDR3 loop spans 14 amino acids. Deletions cut 7 bases from V and 6 bases from J, with 15 bases between. CDR3 nucleotides: TGTGCCAGCACAGGCAGGGCGTTACCCGGGGAGCTGTTTTTT. Translation: CASTGRALPGELFF.

The chain carries TRBV5-1 and TRBJ2-4; 11 bases map to TRBD2. This CDR3 contains 15 residues. Germline V gives CDR1 SGHRS, CDR2 YFSETQ. Losses at the gene ends were 2 bases for V and 10 bases for J; bases not matched to a gene: 8. The CDR3 DNA reads TGCGCCAGCAGCTTCGGTAGCGGGGGGGGCCGGATTCAGTACTTC. It is translated as CASSFGSGGGRIQYF.

The V and J genes are TRBV29-1 and TRBJ2-7; D may be TRBD2 (6 bases). The CDR3 runs to 14 residues. Germline CDR1 is SQVTM and CDR2 is ANQGSEA. Trimming left V 7 bases short and J 1 base short, with 17 bases between. DNA of the CDR3: TGCAGCGCCGGGGGTGGGGACGGATCCTACGAGCAGTACTTC. It specifies CSAGGGDGSYEQYF.

This sequence joins TRBV9 and TRBJ1-3; the match to TRBD1 covers 10 bases. CDR1 SGDLS and CDR2 YYNGEE come from the germline V gene. V lost 3 bases and J lost 4; bases outside the gene matches: 7. CDR3 length: 16 residues. The CDR3 bases are TGTGCCAGCAGCGGGCCGGGACAGGGGCTCGGAAACACCATATATTTT. Protein: CASSGPGQGLGNTIYF.

V and J are TRBV5-6 and TRBJ1-2, with TRBD1 matching 12 bases. The CDR3 is 16 residues long. The germline gives CDR1 SGHDT, CDR2 YYEEEE. V was pared by 4 bases and J by 5 bases, with 9 bases of the junction left unmatched. The CDR3 nucleotides are TGTGCCAGCAGCCCTCCCGGGACAGGGGGCATGTATGGCTACACCTTC. This translates into CASSPPGTGGMYGYTF. The full variable domain, rest sourced from reference TRBV5-6 and TRBJ1-2, is DAGVTQSPTHLIKTRGQQVTLRCSPKSGHDTVSWYQQALGQGPQFIFQYYEEEERQRGNFPDRFSGHQFPNYSSELNVNALLLGDSALYLCASSPPGTGGMYGYTFGSGTRLTVV.

This chain uses TRBV19 with TRBJ2-2, with D tentatively TRBD2 (6 bases). Trimming took 1 base from V and 4 from J, leaving 7 bases between them. This CDR3 region has 14 residues. Per the germline V gene, CDR1 is LNHDA and CDR2 is SQIVND (reference sequence). The CDR3 protein is CASSIGGGTGELFF. CDR3 nucleotides: TGTGCCAGTAGTATAGGGGGAGGCACCGGGGAGCTGTTTTTT.

V gene TRBV6-1 combines with J gene TRBJ2-1; D is unresolved. CDR3 length equals 15 residues. Trimming pared 1 base from V and 7 bases from J, leaving 14 bases between. The germline gives CDR1 MNHNS, CDR2 SASEGT. Written as DNA, the CDR3 is TGTGCCAGCAGTGAAGAGTGGGCGTTACGAAATGAGCAGTTCTTC. This encodes CASSEEWALRNEQFF.

This clone was counted a few times. This sequence joins TRBV29-1 and TRBJ2-7; 8 bases are a match to TRBD1. Germline V gene data show CDR1 as SQVTM and CDR2 as ANQGSEA. The trim removed 7 bases at V and 5 bases at J, leaving 10 bases unmatched. The CDR3 is 13 amino acids. Written as DNA, the CDR3 is TGCAGCGCCGAGATCGACAGGGGTAACGAGCAGTACTTC. Translating gives CSAEIDRGNEQYF.

The chain is built from TRBV7-8 and TRBJ1-5, with TRBD1 matching over 7 bases. The V gene end was trimmed by 4 bases and the J gene end by 7 bases; junction bases not matched to a gene: 7. Germline loops: CDR1 SGHVS, CDR2 FQNEAQ. CDR3 length: 14 residues. The CDR3 is CASSYGQVFQPQHF. The CDR3 DNA reads as TGTGCCAGCAGCTACGGACAGGTTTTCCAGCCCCAGCATTTT.